These T cell receptor beta chains were read from a single sample in a study of T cell responses to AZD1222 COVID-19 vaccine. The method was immunoSEQ multiplex PCR; TCRdb's version includes in-frame clones alone and lacks a portion of them. This table has 140,000 to 150,000 clones, more than 85% appearing once. The starting material was peripheral blood, obtained 28 days after the second AZD1222 dose. The source is an adult who received the AZD1222 COVID-19 vaccine. Each CDR3 is given with its conserved first and last residue. A D gene is named only where the DNA matches it firmly. Not every row has a clone size; where given, it reads once, few, many or a size class.

V	J	size	D	CDR3	DNA
TRBV13	TRBJ1-3	-	-	CASSRQGASGNTIYF	TGTGCCAGCAGCCGCCAGGGAGCCTCTGGAAACACCATATATTTT
TRBV4-3	TRBJ1-2	-	-	CASSQGLASVVYGYTF	TGCGCCAGCAGCCAAGGGCTAGCGTCGGTAGTCTATGGCTACACCTTC
TRBV9	TRBJ2-3	-	TRBD1	CASSVRSLGGQAGQYF	TGTGCCAGCAGCGTCCGTAGCTTGGGGGGACAGGCGGGTCAGTATTTT
TRBV7-2	TRBJ2-7	-	TRBD1	CASSLFPGQSYEQYF	TGTGCCAGCAGCTTATTTCCGGGACAGTCCTACGAGCAGTACTTC
TRBV7-3	TRBJ2-2	-	-	CASSPGTGELFF	TGTGCCAGCAGCCCCGGTACCGGGGAGCTGTTTTTT
TRBV7-2	TRBJ1-5	-	-	CASSPRRVQPQHF	TGTGCCAGCAGTCCACGACGGGTACAGCCCCAGCATTTT
TRBV4-3	TRBJ2-1	-	-	CASSQEAPTGRRSYNEQFF	TGCGCCAGCAGCCAAGAAGCCCCTACCGGGAGAAGGTCCTACAATGAGCAGTTCTTC
TRBV9	TRBJ2-2	-	-	CASGGSSTGELFF	TGTGCCAGCGGAGGTAGCAGCACCGGGGAGCTGTTTTTT
TRBV24-1	TRBJ2-5	-	-	CATSDARGTETQYF	TGTGCCACCAGTGACGCTCGAGGGACAGAGACCCAGTACTTC
TRBV6-5	TRBJ2-5	-	-	CASSPWSESGETQYF	TGTGCCAGCAGTCCGTGGTCCGAAAGCGGAGAGACCCAGTACTTC
TRBV7-9	TRBJ1-4	-	TRBD1	CASSPPGQSNEKLFF	TGTGCCAGCAGCCCTCCGGGACAGTCTAATGAAAAACTGTTTTTT
TRBV6-6	TRBJ1-2	-	-	CASSPPGGNGYTF	TGTGCCAGCAGTCCCCCCGGAGGGAACGGCTACACCTTC
TRBV9	TRBJ1-1	few	-	CASREGTLSTEAFF	TGTGCCAGCAGGGAGGGGACCCTAAGTACTGAAGCTTTCTTT
TRBV19	TRBJ2-1	-	TRBD1	CASSDLARGRNEQFF	TGTGCCAGTAGCGACCTGGCGAGGGGGCGTAATGAGCAGTTCTTC
TRBV9	TRBJ1-2	-	TRBD1	CASSVAGTDPNYGYTF	TGTGCCAGCAGCGTGGCCGGGACAGATCCTAACTATGGCTACACCTTC
TRBV6-2/TRBV6-3	TRBJ2-1	-	TRBD2	CASSYSSGGPGQFF	TGTGCCAGCAGTTACTCTAGCGGGGGCCCTGGGCAGTTCTTC
TRBV29-1	TRBJ1-2	-	-	CSVPTDNYGYTF	TGCAGCGTTCCCACAGATAACTATGGCTACACCTTC
TRBV10-3	TRBJ1-4	-	-	CAISLRENEKLFF	TGTGCCATCAGCCTCCGGGAGAATGAAAAACTGTTTTTT
TRBV1	TRBJ2-7	-	-	CTSSQDRQTASEEQYF	TGCACCAGCAGCCAAGACCGCCAGACAGCCTCCGAGGAGCAGTACTTC
TRBV2	TRBJ2-3	-	-	CASTRADTQYF	TGTGCCAGTACCCGGGCAGATACGCAGTATTTT
TRBV7-3	TRBJ2-1	-	TRBD1	CASSKTGSEPYNEQFF	TGTGCCAGCAGCAAGACAGGGTCCGAACCCTACAATGAGCAGTTCTTC
TRBV6-2/TRBV6-3	TRBJ2-2	-	-	CASSFNFGELFF	TGTGCCAGCAGTTTCAATTTCGGGGAGCTGTTTTTT
TRBV4-1	TRBJ2-2	-	-	CASSQGYTGELFF	TGCGCCAGCAGCCAAGGTTACACCGGGGAGCTGTTTTTT
TRBV3-1/TRBV3-2	TRBJ1-4	-	-	CASSQKGVGVNEKLFF	TGTGCCAGCAGCCAAAAGGGAGTAGGAGTTAATGAAAAACTGTTTTTT
TRBV4-1	TRBJ2-1	-	-	CASSPLPGTVSYNEQFF	TGCGCCAGCAGCCCCCTTCCCGGGACTGTCTCCTACAATGAGCAGTTCTTC
TRBV19	TRBJ1-4	-	-	CASSNRAGEKLFF	TGTGCCAGTAGTAACCGGGCGGGCGAAAAACTGTTTTTT
TRBV3-1/TRBV3-2	TRBJ2-1	-	-	CASSQDPTRTEQFF	TGTGCCAGCAGCCAAGACCCTACTAGAACTGAGCAGTTCTTC
TRBV28	TRBJ1-6	-	TRBD1	CASSPLEGQGGSPLHF	TGTGCCAGCAGTCCCCTAGAGGGCCAGGGGGGATCACCCCTCCACTTT
TRBV19	TRBJ1-3	-	-	CASGTASGNTIYF	TGTGCCAGTGGGACGGCCTCTGGAAACACCATATATTTT
TRBV29-1	TRBJ1-4	-	-	CSVVCKGEEKLFF	TGCAGCGTTGTGTGTAAGGGTGAGGAAAAACTGTTTTTT
TRBV5-4	TRBJ2-7	-	TRBD1	CASSPRDRGYEQYF	TGTGCCAGCAGCCCACGGGACAGGGGCTACGAGCAGTACTTC
TRBV2	TRBJ1-2	-	-	CASSEHLQGFGYTF	TGTGCCAGCAGTGAACATCTTCAAGGGTTTGGCTACACCTTC
TRBV18	TRBJ1-3	-	-	CASSPNSDFSGNTIYF	TGTGCCAGCTCACCGAATAGCGATTTCTCTGGAAACACCATATATTTT
TRBV11-2	TRBJ1-2	-	-	CASSPIPGQGIYGYTF	TGTGCCAGCAGCCCAATCCCAGGCCAGGGCATCTATGGCTACACCTTC
TRBV5-1	TRBJ2-6	few	-	CASSLVSGANVLTF	TGCGCCAGCAGCTTGGTGAGTGGGGCCAACGTCCTGACTTTC
TRBV28	TRBJ1-1	few	-	CASSLQGLNTEAFF	TGTGCCAGCAGTTTGCAGGGATTAAACACTGAAGCTTTCTTT
TRBV23-1	TRBJ1-1	once	-	CASSQSWDSFKSNTEAFF	TGCGCCAGCAGTCAATCTTGGGATAGTTTCAAGTCGAACACTGAAGCTTTCTTT
TRBV6-5	TRBJ1-3	-	-	CASSSFGGSPGNTIYF	TGTGCCAGCAGTTCCTTTGGGGGCTCCCCAGGAAACACCATATATTTT
TRBV11-2	TRBJ2-7	-	-	CALCFGGRVPTYEQYF	TGTGCCCTCTGTTTCGGGGGAAGGGTTCCTACCTACGAGCAGTACTTC
TRBV29-1	TRBJ1-5	-	TRBD1	CSVLGQGGQPQHF	TGCAGCGTTCTGGGACAGGGTGGGCAGCCCCAGCATTTT
TRBV6-1	TRBJ2-7	-	TRBD1	CASSELGGTGAYEQYF	TGTGCCAGCAGTGAACTCGGCGGGACAGGGGCCTACGAGCAGTACTTC
TRBV7-9	TRBJ1-6	once	-	CASSRDILEPLHF	TGTGCCAGCAGCCGGGACATTCTCGAACCCCTCCACTTT
TRBV4-2	TRBJ2-3	-	-	CASSQGRREVDTQYF	TGTGCCAGCAGCCAAGGCCGTAGGGAGGTCGATACGCAGTATTTT
TRBV5-1	TRBJ1-4	-	TRBD1	CASSLRSRGQEKLFF	TGCGCCAGCAGCTTGCGGAGCAGGGGGCAAGAAAAACTGTTTTTT
TRBV29-1	TRBJ2-7	-	-	CSVERGPSYEQYF	TGCAGCGTTGAACGAGGACCCTCCTACGAGCAGTACTTC
TRBV28	TRBJ2-3	once	TRBD1	CASSFFSQGARTDTQYF	TGTGCCAGCAGTTTTTTCTCACAGGGGGCCAGAACAGATACGCAGTATTTT
TRBV28	TRBJ1-1	-	-	CASTWRSMNTEAFF	TGTGCCAGCACGTGGCGGAGTATGAACACTGAAGCTTTCTTT
TRBV6-2/TRBV6-3	TRBJ1-1	-	TRBD1	CASSTRTGVVKLGTEAFF	TGTGCCAGCAGTACCCGGACAGGGGTTGTAAAATTGGGCACTGAAGCTTTCTTT
TRBV6-2/TRBV6-3	TRBJ1-2	-	-	CASSYRFYGYTF	TGTGCCAGCAGTTACCGGTTCTATGGCTACACCTTC
TRBV6-5	TRBJ2-3	-	-	CASSDSYSTDTQYF	TGTGCCAGCAGCGACTCCTATAGCACAGATACGCAGTATTTT
TRBV3-1/TRBV3-2	TRBJ2-3	-	-	CASSPTVGTQYF	TGTGCCAGCAGCCCAACGGTCGGTACGCAGTATTTT
TRBV27	TRBJ2-7	many	TRBD2	CASSARTSLGAGLHEQYF	TGTGCCAGCAGTGCCCGGACTTCCTTAGGAGCGGGGCTCCACGAGCAGTACTTC